A single sample gave rise to the 10 T cell receptor beta chains below, sequenced in a study of beta chain features in type 1 diabetes. Every isolated RNA sample was fully reverse transcribed, so sequencing captured expressed TCRB transcripts. The data were produced by immunoSEQ multiplex PCR, yet TCRdb's version contains in-frame clones alone and is incomplete. This table has fewer than 900,000 clones, roughly 15% appearing once. The specimen was naive CD4+ T cells from blood. The origin of the receptors is a woman younger than 30 in good health.

This clone was seen once. The gene calls are TRBV28 and TRBJ2-2; D is possibly TRBD1 (7 bases). CDR1 MDHEN and CDR2 SYDVKM come from the germline V gene. This CDR3 contains 15 residues. The V end lost 1 base, the J end lost 6 bases, and 12 bases lay between the germline ends. This CDR3 reads CASSLFGRGAGELFF. CDR3 nucleotide sequence: TGTGCCAGCAGTTTATTTGGCAGGGGGGCCGGGGAGCTGTTTTTT.

This clone has more than one count but fewer than ten. For the CDR3, the DNA is TGTGCCAGCACCTCAGACCCAGTTACTGAGCAGTTCTTC. Its protein is CASTSDPVTEQFF. The chain joins TRBV6-6 to TRBJ2-1; D not resolved. Germline CDR1 is MNHNY and CDR2 is SVGAGI (reference sequence). Trimming stripped 7 bases from V and 9 bases from J, with 16 bases between. CDR3 length equals 13 residues.

The chain joins TRBV5-1 to TRBJ1-2, with a possible D match to TRBD1 (6 bases). Germline V gene sequence: CDR1 SGHRS, CDR2 YFSETQ. Between the trimmed V and J ends, which lost 4 bases and 3 bases, there was a span of 10 bases. The CDR3 loop spans 13 amino acids. The CDR3 DNA is TGCGCCAGCAGCCCCAGGGGAGACTATGGCTACACCTTC. It specifies CASSPRGDYGYTF. Full variable domain (outside the CDR3, taken from reference TRBV5-1 and TRBJ1-2): KAGVTQTPRYLIKTRGQQVTLSCSPISGHRSVSWYQQTPGQGLQFLFEYFSETQRNKGNFPGRFSGRQFSNSRSEMNVSTLELGDSALYLCASSPRGDYGYTFGSGTRLTVV.

This chain connects TRBV2 to TRBJ1-1; D is ambiguous. The CDR3 sequence is 13 residues long. Per the germline V gene, CDR1 is SNHLY and CDR2 is FYNNEI. The ends were cut back, 3 bases at V and 1 base at J, with 6 bases in the middle. CDR3 residues: CASSDDGNTEAFF. The CDR3 coding sequence is TGTGCCAGCAGTGACGACGGGAACACTGAAGCTTTCTTT.

The rearrangement joins TRBV5-6 to TRBJ2-3; 7 positions match TRBD2. CDR1 and CDR2 (germline): SGHDT, YYEEEE. With V trimmed by 0 bases and J by 0 bases, 1 base remained unmatched. CDR3 length equals 15 residues. CDR3 loop: CASSLVGGSTDTQYF. The DNA for the CDR3 is TGTGCCAGCAGCTTGGTGGGGGGGAGCACAGATACGCAGTATTTT.

The gene calls are TRBV4-3 and TRBJ2-5, with D unclear. Deletions cut 1 base from V and 5 bases from J, with 8 bases between. Germline V gene data show CDR1 as LGHNA and CDR2 as YSLEER. The CDR3 length is 13 residues. The chain's CDR3 is CASSQVRTETQYF. The CDR3, as DNA: TGCGCCAGCAGCCAAGTCCGGACCGAGACCCAGTACTTC.

The chain has TRBV9 and TRBJ1-1; D call uncertain. This CDR3 is built from 14 residues. The germline V gene encodes CDR1 SGDLS and CDR2 YYNGEE. V lost 0 bases, J lost 0 bases, and 6 bases lay in between. The CDR3 DNA is TGTGCCAGCAGCGTAGAGGCTGTGAACACTGAAGCTTTCTTT. Its translation: CASSVEAVNTEAFF.

This clone has more than one count but fewer than ten. The rearrangement joins TRBV10-3 to TRBJ2-7; 9 nucleotides line up with TRBD1. This CDR3 contains 14 residues. CDR1 and CDR2 (germline): ENHRY, SYGVKD. J was trimmed by 4 bases and V by 4 bases; bases with no gene match: 5. The CDR3 DNA sequence: TGTGCCATCAGTGGCCGGACAGGGGTGTACGAGCAGTACTTC. Translating it yields CAISGRTGVYEQYF.

The chain is built from TRBV6-6 and TRBJ2-7; D gene ambiguous. The CDR3 is made up of 14 amino acids. V lost 2 bases to trimming and J lost 0 bases, with 8 bases between them. Per germline, CDR1 MNHNY and CDR2 SVGAGI (reference sequence). CDR3 DNA: TGTGCCAGCAGTTACGCCGCGGCCTCCTACGAGCAGTACTTC. Translation gives CASSYAAASYEQYF.

This clone was seen only a few times. This chain links TRBV4-1 with TRBJ2-5; 7 positions agree with TRBD2. The CDR3 sequence is 18 residues long. Germline V gene sequence: CDR1 MGHRA, CDR2 YSYEKL. The V and J ends lost 1 base and 0 bases, in that order; junction bases with no gene match: 11. The CDR3 coding sequence is TGCGCCAGCAGCCAAGTAAGACTTAACGGGAGGAACCAAGAGACCCAGTACTTC. This codes for CASSQVRLNGRNQETQYF.